Below, 23 T cell receptor beta chains from the same sample are listed, as sequenced in a study of cytomegalovirus exposure and HLA in healthy donors. Primers included in the PCR were 60 Vbeta and 13 Jbeta primers. Sequencing was performed with immunoSEQ multiplex PCR; in TCRdb, only in-frame clones are kept and a portion is missing. The sample shows 150,000 to 200,000 clones, just over 75% of them seen only once. The sample taken for sequencing was PBMCs. The receptors here all came from a woman in her twenties or thirties in good health and CMV-seropositive.

The CDR3 reads CASSQDGWRGGYTF. CDR3 in DNA: TGCGCCAGCAGCCAAGACGGGTGGCGAGGAGGCTACACCTTC. V is TRBV4-3 and J is TRBJ1-2; D ambiguous. The CDR3 contains 14 residues. Germline assignment: CDR1 LGHNA and CDR2 YSLEER. V was trimmed by 0 bases and J by 8 bases, leaving 13 bases between them.

V and J are TRBV6-5 and TRBJ1-2, with no clear D. Trimming pared 5 bases from V and 7 bases from J, leaving 11 bases between. The length of the CDR3 is 12 residues. CDR1 and CDR2 (germline): MNHEY, SVGAGI. The CDR3 nucleotides read TGTGCCAGCAGTCCCCGACCGGGTGGCTACACCTTC. This gives the protein CASSPRPGGYTF.

This sequence joins TRBV5-5 and TRBJ1-5; D unclear. V lost 4 bases, J lost 2 bases, and 13 bases lay in between. CDR3 size: 15 residues. Germline V CDR1 and CDR2: SGHKS, YYEKEE (reference sequence). The CDR3 spells CASSPGGFGNQPQHF. The CDR3 bases are TGTGCCAGCAGCCCGGGAGGTTTTGGCAATCAGCCCCAGCATTTT.

The rearrangement uses TRBV30 and TRBJ2-4; TRBD2 aligns across 7 bases. Trimming removed 4 bases from V and 5 bases from J; junction bases left unmatched: 5. CDR1 GTSNPN and CDR2 SVGIG come from the germline V gene (reference sequence). The CDR3 has 13 amino acids. CDR3 DNA sequence: TGTGCCTGGACACAACGGGGGGAAAACATTCAGTACTTC. Amino acid sequence: CAWTQRGENIQYF.

V gene TRBV5-4 combines with J gene TRBJ1-2, with 7 bases identical to TRBD1. V shed 6 bases, J shed 5 bases, and the junction held 13 bases outside the gene matches. The CDR3 consists of 15 residues. The V gene's germline CDR1 is SGHNT and CDR2 YYREEE (reference sequence). In nucleotides, the CDR3 is TGTGCCAGCACCCACTTGCCACAGGGGAGGTATGGCTACACCTTC. It translates to CASTHLPQGRYGYTF.

V and J are TRBV10-3 and TRBJ1-5; D call uncertain. V lost 4 bases, J lost 7 bases, and 14 bases lay in between. This CDR3 has 14 residues. Germline V lookup: CDR1 ENHRY, CDR2 SYGVKD. CDR3 DNA sequence: TGTGCCATCAGTGCCCGCGGATCAGAACAGCCCCAGCATTTT. As protein: CAISARGSEQPQHF.

V gene TRBV18 combines with J gene TRBJ2-7; D perhaps matches TRBD1 (5 bases). This CDR3 has 14 residues. Per the germline V gene, CDR1 is KGHSH and CDR2 is LQKENI. The ends were cut back, 6 bases at V and 2 bases at J, with 14 bases in the middle. The CDR3 nucleotides read TGTGCCAGCTCTTCAGGGTTAACGGCCTACGAGCAGTACTTC. Protein product: CASSSGLTAYEQYF.

V gene TRBV30 combines with J gene TRBJ2-1, with 11 bases lining up with TRBD2. Germline-derived CDR1 and CDR2 are GTSNPN and SVGIG (reference sequence). Unmatched junction bases numbered 9, after V lost 1 base and J lost 7 bases. The CDR3 is 16 residues long. The CDR3 nucleotides read TGTGCCTGGAGTGGATATAGCGGGAGGGCCCAGAATGAGCAGTTCTTC. It specifies CAWSGYSGRAQNEQFF.

For this clone: Other DNA sequences in this sample translate to the same CDR3. The V gene is TRBV5-1, the J gene TRBJ1-1, with a weak D call TRBD1 (6 bases). Germline V gene sequence: CDR1 SGHRS, CDR2 YFSETQ. This CDR3 is 14 amino acids long. Trimming left V 1 base short and J 1 base short, with 8 bases between. CDR3 sequence reads: CASSLQGQNTEAFF. The CDR3 DNA reads as TGCGCCAGCAGCTTGCAGGGACAGAACACTGAAGCTTTCTTT.

The genes are TRBV14 and TRBJ1-6, with D unresolved. CDR3 length: 14 amino acids. Per the germline V gene, CDR1 is SGHDN and CDR2 is FVKESK. V gave up 0 bases and J gave up 8 bases, with 8 bases separating them. CDR3 protein: CASSQDSWYSPLHF. Here the CDR3 DNA reads TGTGCCAGCAGCCAAGATAGTTGGTATTCACCCCTCCACTTT.

This clone occurred a few times. The V call is TRBV5-4, the J call TRBJ2-2; 11 bases fit TRBD2. The CDR3 is made up of 16 amino acids. The V gene's germline CDR1 is SGHNT and CDR2 YYREEE (reference sequence). The J segment lost 1 base and the V segment lost 4 bases, leaving 3 bases of the junction unmatched. CDR3 nucleotide sequence: TGTGCCAGCAGCCCCCTAGCGGGAGGGAACACCGGGGAGCTGTTTTTT. As protein: CASSPLAGGNTGELFF.

The rearrangement joins TRBV5-4 to TRBJ1-1, with TRBD1 matching 7 bases. The germline V gene has CDR1 SGHNT and CDR2 YYREEE (reference sequence). This CDR3 is 14 amino acids long. The junction had 9 bases not matched to a gene; V was cut back by 4 bases and J by 6 bases. The CDR3 nucleotides are TGTGCCAGCAGCCCTAACAGGGGAATGGCTGAAGCTTTCTTT. Encoded protein: CASSPNRGMAEAFF.

This chain links TRBV5-6 with TRBJ1-1; 10 bases agree with TRBD1. CDR1 and CDR2 (germline): SGHDT, YYEEEE. This CDR3 is built from 15 residues. Trimming cost V 0 bases and J 4 bases; bases outside gene matches: 3. In DNA, the CDR3 is TGTGCCAGCAGCTTGGGGGGACAGGGGTTCACTGAAGCTTTCTTT. This encodes CASSLGGQGFTEAFF.

This clone was recorded a few times. V is TRBV2 and J is TRBJ1-1; 7 bases agree with TRBD1. V lost 7 bases, J lost 1 base, and 3 bases stayed unmatched. CDR3 length: 13 residues. Germline V gene sequence: CDR1 SNHLY, CDR2 FYNNEI. As DNA, the CDR3 is TGTGCCAGCACGAGGGACAGGAACACTGAAGCTTTCTTT. Its protein is CASTRDRNTEAFF.

The CDR3 here is CASSSEGASIYGYTF. The CDR3 nucleotides are TGTGCCAGCAGCTCGGAGGGTGCCTCTATCTATGGCTACACCTTC. This chain joins TRBV2 and TRBJ1-2; D unclear. Trimming removed 6 bases from V and 4 bases from J, with 18 bases in between. CDR1 is SNHLY and CDR2 is FYNNEI in the germline V gene. The CDR3 is 15 residues long.

The gene calls are TRBV4-3 and TRBJ2-7; D is possibly TRBD1 (6 bases). Trimming stripped 1 base from V and 3 bases from J, with 10 bases between. Germline CDR1 reads LGHNA; CDR2 reads YSLEER. CDR3 length: 14 residues. The CDR3 sequence: CASSQGGGHYEQYF. DNA of the CDR3: TGCGCCAGCAGCCAAGGTGGGGGCCACTACGAGCAGTACTTC.

The chain has TRBV5-1 and TRBJ2-3; 11 bases line up with TRBD2. CDR1 SGHRS and CDR2 YFSETQ come from the germline V gene. The CDR3 extends over 20 amino acids. V was clipped by 5 bases and J by 0 bases; unmatched bases: 17. CDR3 coding DNA: TGCGCCAGCAGTCGATTCCCTTCTAGCGGGAGGACTACTAGCACAGATACGCAGTATTTT. It specifies CASSRFPSSGRTTSTDTQYF.

The rearrangement joins TRBV6-1 to TRBJ2-2; 9 positions match TRBD2. There are 15 residues in the CDR3. Per germline, CDR1 MNHNS and CDR2 SASEGT. Trimming took 2 bases from V and 8 from J; bases not matched to a gene: 6. CDR3 protein: CASSERTSVGGELFF. The CDR3 nucleotides read TGTGCCAGCAGTGAAAGGACTAGCGTTGGTGGGGAGCTGTTTTTT.

The V call is TRBV18, the J call TRBJ2-7; 9 bases map to TRBD2. The germline CDR1 and CDR2 sequences are KGHSH and LQKENI. V was pared by 2 bases and J by 1 base, with 3 bases of the junction left unmatched. The CDR3 length is 15 residues. CDR3 bases: TGTGCCAGCTCACCAGGTAGCGGGAGTTCCTACGAGCAGTACTTC. Translated, it gives CASSPGSGSSYEQYF.

The J gene is TRBJ2-3, the V gene TRBV14; no definite D call. The CDR3 spans 17 residues. CDR1 and CDR2 (germline): SGHDN, FVKESK. Trimming stripped 0 bases from V and 1 base from J, with 14 bases between. CDR3 sequence reads: CASSQDWLVPGTDTQYF. Here the CDR3 DNA reads TGTGCCAGCAGCCAAGATTGGCTAGTTCCCGGCACAGATACGCAGTATTTT.

The rearrangement links TRBV5-8 to TRBJ2-5; D is uncertain. Trimming removed 4 bases from V and 2 bases from J, with 6 bases in between. CDR1 and CDR2 (germline): SGHTS, YDEGEE. CDR3 length: 12 amino acids. DNA of the CDR3: TGTGCCAGCAGCCGTCTACAAGAGACCCAGTACTTC. Its protein is CASSRLQETQYF.

This clone appeared a single time. The chain combines TRBV5-6 with TRBJ2-7, with a weak D call TRBD1 (6 bases). CDR1 SGHDT and CDR2 YYEEEE come from the germline V gene. The CDR3 contains 16 residues. The V end was cut by 0 bases, the J end by 2 bases, with 15 bases between. CDR3 nucleotides: TGTGCCAGCAGCTTGGCCCCAGGGTCAGGGGCCTACGAGCAGTACTTC. Its protein is CASSLAPGSGAYEQYF.

V usage is TRBV30 and J usage is TRBJ1-6, with no clear D. The CDR3 totals 13 residues. With 3 bases removed from V and 5 bases from J, the gap between germline ends came to 8 bases. Germline CDR1 is GTSNPN and CDR2 is SVGIG (reference sequence). This chain's CDR3 is CAWRLQNNSPLHF. CDR3 coding DNA: TGTGCCTGGAGATTACAGAATAATTCACCCCTCCACTTT.